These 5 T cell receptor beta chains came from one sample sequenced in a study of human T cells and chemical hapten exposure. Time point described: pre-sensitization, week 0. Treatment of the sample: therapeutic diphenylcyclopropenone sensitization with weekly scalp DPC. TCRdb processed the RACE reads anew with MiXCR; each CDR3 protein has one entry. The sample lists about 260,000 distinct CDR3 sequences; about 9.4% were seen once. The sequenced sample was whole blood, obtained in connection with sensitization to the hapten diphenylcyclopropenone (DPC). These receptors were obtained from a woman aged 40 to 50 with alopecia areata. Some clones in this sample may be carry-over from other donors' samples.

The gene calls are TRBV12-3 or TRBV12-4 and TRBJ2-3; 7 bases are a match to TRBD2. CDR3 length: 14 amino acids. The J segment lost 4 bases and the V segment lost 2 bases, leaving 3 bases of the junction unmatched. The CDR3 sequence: CASSLSLAADTQYF. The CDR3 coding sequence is TGTGCCAGCAGTTTATCGCTAGCGGCAGATACGCAGTATTTT.

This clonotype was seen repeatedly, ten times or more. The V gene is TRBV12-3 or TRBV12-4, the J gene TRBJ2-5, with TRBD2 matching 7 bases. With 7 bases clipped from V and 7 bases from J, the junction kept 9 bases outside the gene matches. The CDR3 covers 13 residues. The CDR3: CASTPVGGGTQYF. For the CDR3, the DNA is TGTGCCAGCACCCCAGTTGGGGGGGGGACCCAGTACTTC.

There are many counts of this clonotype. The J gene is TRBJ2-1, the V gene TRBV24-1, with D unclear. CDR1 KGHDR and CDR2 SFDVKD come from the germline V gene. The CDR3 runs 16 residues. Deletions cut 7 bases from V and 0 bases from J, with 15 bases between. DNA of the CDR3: TGTGCCACCAGAAGAGACGGTGGAAGCTCCTACAATGAGCAGTTCTTC. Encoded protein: CATRRDGGSSYNEQFF.

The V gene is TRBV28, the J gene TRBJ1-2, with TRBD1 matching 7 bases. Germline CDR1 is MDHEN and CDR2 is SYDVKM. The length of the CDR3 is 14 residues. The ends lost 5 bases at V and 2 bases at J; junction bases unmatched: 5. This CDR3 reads CASSGGGLNYGYTF. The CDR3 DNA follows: TGTGCCAGCAGTGGAGGGGGCCTGAACTATGGCTACACCTTC.

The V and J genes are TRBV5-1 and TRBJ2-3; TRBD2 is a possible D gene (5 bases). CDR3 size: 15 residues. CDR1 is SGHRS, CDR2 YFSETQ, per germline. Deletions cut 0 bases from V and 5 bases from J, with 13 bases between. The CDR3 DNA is TGCGCCAGCAGCTTGGGGTCTAGCAGAGGAGATACGCAGTATTTT. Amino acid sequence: CASSLGSSRGDTQYF.